The T cell receptor (beta chain) under discussion was sequenced for a study of cytomegalovirus exposure and HLA in healthy donors. The study's findings and limits: CMV serostatus stood as the only immune exposure information on hand. Cytomegalovirus-associated TCR beta chains were listed, numbering under 200.

PCR was performed using 60 Vbeta and 13 Jbeta primers. Assay used: immunoSEQ multiplex PCR; TCRdb lists only in-frame clones, some missing. The table records around 150,000 clones, more than 70% of them present only once. V was trimmed by 5 bases and J by 6 bases, leaving 14 bases between them. This CDR3 is built from 14 residues. Germline assignment: CDR1 SGHAT and CDR2 FQNNGV. Concerning this clone: Its antigen is unidentified.

The receptor comes from a male donor in good health and CMV-seronegative. What was sequenced was PBMCs. The rearrangement joins TRBV11-2 to TRBJ2-1; D gene ambiguous. CDR3 nucleotides: TGTGCCAGCAGCCCTTTGAGCCCTACCAATGAGCAGTTCTTC. Amino acid sequence: CASSPLSPTNEQFF.